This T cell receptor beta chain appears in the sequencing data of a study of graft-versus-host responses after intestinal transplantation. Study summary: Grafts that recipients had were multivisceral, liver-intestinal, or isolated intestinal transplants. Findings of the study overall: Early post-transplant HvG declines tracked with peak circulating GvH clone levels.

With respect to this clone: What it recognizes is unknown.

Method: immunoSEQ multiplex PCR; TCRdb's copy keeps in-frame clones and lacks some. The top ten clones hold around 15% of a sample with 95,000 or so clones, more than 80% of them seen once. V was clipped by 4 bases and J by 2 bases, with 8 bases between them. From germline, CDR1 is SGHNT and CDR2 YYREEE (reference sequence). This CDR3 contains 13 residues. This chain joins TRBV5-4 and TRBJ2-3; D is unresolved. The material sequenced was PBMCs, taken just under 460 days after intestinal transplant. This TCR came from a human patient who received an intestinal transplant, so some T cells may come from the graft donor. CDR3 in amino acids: CASSMAYTDTQYF. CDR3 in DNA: TGTGCCAGCAGCATGGCATACACAGATACGCAGTATTTT.